This T cell receptor (beta chain) originates from a study of CXCR3-negative and CXCR3-positive naive CD8 T cells. General study results and limits: Similar TRBV-TRBJ usage characterized naive CXCR3-negative and CXCR3-positive cells; memory cells differed. The study found more hydrophobic TRB CDR3s in CXCR3-positive naive cells than in CXCR3-negative naive cells. For memory CD8+ cells diversity was much lower, but both naive subsets had comparably high diversity.

UMI-labeled 5' RACE yielded the TRB cDNA libraries. TCRdb re-called the 5' RACE reads, yielding one record per CDR3 amino acid sequence without DNA. Listed are 150,000 to 180,000 distinct CDR3 sequences; 0.45% to 0.6% falls within the top ten. Comments on this clonotype: Its antigen is unknown.

This CDR3 region has 12 residues. The germline CDR1 and CDR2 sequences are LNHDA and SQIVND (reference sequence). The chain combines TRBV19 with TRBJ1-1; the TRBD1 assignment by TCRdb is unverifiable without DNA. The material sequenced was naive CXCR3+ CD8+ T cells from blood. This sample's subset: CD45RO-CCR7+CD27+CD95- naive CD8+ T cells expressing CXCR3 (TNR3+). The TCR comes from a human donor in good health. Some clones in this sample may be carry-over from other donors' samples. The CDR3 region is CASSGGTGEAFF.